This TCR beta chain derives from a study of shared clonotypes between healthy human individuals. This table comes from immunoSEQ multiplex PCR, and its TCRdb copy is limited to in-frame clones, with some not included. The sample consists of about 450,000 clones, roughly three quarters of them appearing once. This CDR3 has 12 residues. Germline V lookup: CDR1 SGHDN, CDR2 FVKESK. The V gene lost 2 bases and the J gene lost 5 bases, with 7 bases spanning the gap. The clonotype was recovered from a woman in her 40s in good health. Some clones in this sample may be carry-over from other donors' samples. This sequence joins TRBV14 and TRBJ2-7, with unresolved D. Sequenced input: PBMCs. The CDR3 loop reads CASSQIGHEQYF. Written as DNA, the CDR3 is TGTGCCAGCAGCCAAATTGGCCACGAGCAGTACTTC.